Following are 18 T cell receptor beta chains from one sample sequenced in a study of OX40 agonist ivuxolimab in advanced cancers. Clones were sequenced by immunoSEQ multiplex PCR, and TCRdb holds only the in-frame ones, with some missing. The sample shows tens of thousands of clones, about 90% of them seen only once. The sample here was CD4+ or CD8+ T cells sorted from blood, taken in a trial of the OX40 agonist ivuxolimab. These TCRs come from an adult with an advanced solid tumor such as melanoma, head and neck, liver or kidney cancer.

Only one count was recorded for this clone. The CDR3 loop is CASSPGSSPVGIQYF. CDR3 nucleotides: TGCGCCAGCAGCCCTGGCTCTAGTCCAGTAGGCATTCAGTACTTC. The chain combines TRBV5-1 with TRBJ2-4; D gene ambiguous. The germline V gene encodes CDR1 SGHRS and CDR2 YFSETQ. Between the trimmed V and J ends, which lost 4 bases and 9 bases, there was a span of 20 bases. The CDR3 runs to 15 residues. Full variable domain (missing parts from reference TRBV5-1 and TRBJ2-4): KAGVTQTPRYLIKTRGQQVTLSCSPISGHRSVSWYQQTPGQGLQFLFEYFSETQRNKGNFPGRFSGRQFSNSRSEMNVSTLELGDSALYLCASSPGSSPVGIQYFGAGTRLSVL.

CDR3 amino acids: CASRNDIYEQYF. The CDR3 nucleotides read TGCGCCAGCAGGAACGACATTTACGAGCAGTACTTC. This chain uses TRBV10-2 with TRBJ2-7; no definite D call. The CDR3 consists of 12 residues. Trimming took 6 bases from V and 4 from J, leaving 10 bases between them. CDR1 and CDR2 from the germline V gene are WSHSY and SAAADI.

The V call is TRBV4-1, the J call TRBJ2-5, with 8 bases fitting TRBD1. V lost 0 bases and J lost 9; bases outside the gene matches: 24. In germline, CDR1 is MGHRA, CDR2 YSYEKL. The CDR3 consists of 20 residues. The CDR3 protein is CASSQDSYRRRTGTPGPQYF. CDR3 in DNA: TGCGCCAGCAGCCAAGATTCCTATCGAAGGAGGACAGGGACCCCCGGGCCCCAGTACTTC.

This clone has a handful of counts. Different DNA sequences within this sample yield the same CDR3. This chain connects TRBV7-3 to TRBJ2-3; TRBD2 matches at 10 bases. The V segment lost 0 bases and the J segment 1 base; nucleotides outside the gene matches: 4. The CDR3 loop spans 17 amino acids. The germline CDR1 and CDR2 sequences are SGHTA and FQGTGA. In DNA form, the CDR3 reads TGTGCCAGCAGCTTAACGGCTAGCGGGAGTGGCACAGATACGCAGTATTTT. This encodes CASSLTASGSGTDTQYF.

This clone was detected only once. The rearrangement uses TRBV7-8 and TRBJ2-1, with D unresolved. Germline-derived CDR1 and CDR2 are SGHVS and FQNEAQ. The CDR3 length is 13 residues. The ends were cut back, 5 bases at V and 5 bases at J, with 10 bases in the middle. The CDR3 here is CASSPRLDNEQFF. The CDR3 DNA is TGTGCCAGCAGCCCCCGACTGGACAATGAGCAGTTCTTC.

This chain uses TRBV5-1 with TRBJ1-5; no definite D call. Trimming pared 1 base from V and 0 bases from J, leaving 8 bases between. The CDR3 runs to 15 residues. Germline loops: CDR1 SGHRS, CDR2 YFSETQ. The CDR3, as DNA: TGCGCCAGCAGCTTGCGAGGGTATAGCAATCAGCCCCAGCATTTT. Translation gives CASSLRGYSNQPQHF.

The gene calls are TRBV7-2 and TRBJ2-1; D perhaps matches TRBD2 (7 bases). CDR1 and CDR2 from the germline V gene are SGHTA and FQGNSA. The CDR3 runs 15 residues. Deletions cut 1 base from V and 7 bases from J, with 14 bases between. The CDR3 spells CASSLDSGGLNEQFF. CDR3 in DNA: TGTGCCAGCAGCTTAGATTCGGGGGGCTTGAATGAGCAGTTCTTC.

This chain connects TRBV2 to TRBJ1-4; D remains unclear. Trimming took 7 bases from V and 0 from J, leaving 15 bases between them. Germline V gene sequence: CDR1 SNHLY, CDR2 FYNNEI. The length of the CDR3 is 16 residues. The DNA of the CDR3 is TGTGCCAGCATGCGGTCGAGGGCGGCAACTAATGAAAAACTGTTTTTT. This translates into CASMRSRAATNEKLFF.

This rearrangement joins TRBV6-1 to TRBJ2-3; D uncertain. The CDR3 has 13 amino acids. Trimming took 4 bases from V and 3 from J, leaving 8 bases between them. Germline V lookup: CDR1 MNHNS, CDR2 SASEGT. The DNA for the CDR3 is TGTGCCAGCAGTGGCCTACGGACAGATACGCAGTATTTT. Translation: CASSGLRTDTQYF.

This chain links TRBV6-4 with TRBJ2-1; 7 positions agree with TRBD1. The CDR3 loop spans 16 amino acids. From germline, CDR1 is MRHNA and CDR2 SNTAGT. V lost 0 bases to trimming and J lost 3 bases; unmatched junction nucleotides: 5. Here the CDR3 reads CASSDSVGTDYNEQFF. Written as DNA, the CDR3 is TGTGCCAGCAGTGACTCGGTAGGGACAGACTACAATGAGCAGTTCTTC.

The CDR3: CASSVTSGSISYNEQFF. In DNA form, the CDR3 reads TGTGCCAGTAGTGTTACTAGCGGGAGTATCTCCTACAATGAGCAGTTCTTC. V is TRBV19 and J is TRBJ2-1; 11 bases agree with TRBD2. V was pared by 5 bases and J by 0 bases, with 6 bases of the junction left unmatched. This CDR3 contains 17 residues. The germline gives CDR1 LNHDA, CDR2 SQIVND (reference sequence).

The rearrangement joins TRBV11-2 to TRBJ2-5; perhaps TRBD1 as D (5 bases). Germline-derived CDR1 and CDR2 are SGHAT and FQNNGV. The V gene lost 3 bases and the J gene lost 3 bases, with 14 bases spanning the gap. The CDR3 totals 15 residues. CDR3 protein: CASSLQGGVKETQYF. CDR3 nucleotide sequence: TGTGCCAGCAGCTTGCAGGGCGGTGTGAAAGAGACCCAGTACTTC.

This clone has just a few counts. The chain combines TRBV11-3 with TRBJ1-2; 8 positions match TRBD1. The V gene's germline CDR1 is SGHNT and CDR2 YENEEA. The CDR3 has 15 amino acids. V trimming: 4 bases; J trimming: 5 bases; junction bases outside the gene matches: 9. The CDR3 loop reads CASSSPGQEFYGYTF. The CDR3 DNA reads as TGTGCCAGCAGCTCGCCGGGACAGGAGTTTTATGGCTACACCTTC.

The chain recombines TRBV9 with TRBJ2-1; D might be TRBD1 (6 bases). Germline V CDR1 and CDR2: SGDLS, YYNGEE. V lost 4 bases, J lost 10 bases, and 12 bases lay in between. The CDR3 sequence is 12 residues long. The CDR3 protein is CASSPHREEQFF. The CDR3 nucleotides are TGTGCCAGCAGCCCACACAGGGAAGAGCAGTTCTTC.

The V gene is TRBV9, the J gene TRBJ2-5, with D possibly TRBD1 on 5 matching bases. Germline V CDR1 and CDR2: SGDLS, YYNGEE. V shed 2 bases and J shed 3 bases, with 8 bases lying between them. The CDR3 runs 13 residues. CDR3: CASSVGPEETQYF. CDR3 bases: TGTGCCAGCAGCGTGGGGCCCGAAGAGACCCAGTACTTC. The whole variable domain, filled in from reference TRBV9 and TRBJ2-5, reads DSGVTQTPKHLITATGQRVTLRCSPRSGDLSVYWYQQSLDQGLQFLIQYYNGEERAKGNILERFSAQQFPDLHSELNLSSLELGDSALYFCASSVGPEETQYFGPGTRLLVL.

The chain recombines TRBV19 with TRBJ2-7, with TRBD2 identical over 12 bases. This CDR3 spans 14 amino acids. From germline, CDR1 is LNHDA and CDR2 SQIVND (reference sequence). Trimming removed 3 bases from V and 3 bases from J; junction bases left unmatched: 0. CDR3 residues: CASSMGLAGYEQYF. The DNA of the CDR3 is TGTGCCAGTAGTATGGGACTAGCGGGCTACGAGCAGTACTTC.

V gene TRBV27 combines with J gene TRBJ2-7; a weak D match, TRBD2 (5 bases). The V end was cut by 5 bases, the J end by 1 base, with 6 bases between. This CDR3 is 12 amino acids long. Germline CDR1 and CDR2: MNHEY and SMNVEV (reference sequence). The CDR3 DNA sequence: TGTGCCAGCAGTCGGGGTTCCTACGAGCAGTACTTC. Protein product: CASSRGSYEQYF.

The chain links TRBV5-4 to TRBJ2-7; maybe TRBD2 (6 bases). Germline V lookup: CDR1 SGHNT, CDR2 YYREEE (reference sequence). Between the trimmed V and J ends, which lost 0 bases and 1 base, there was a span of 11 bases. The CDR3 spans 15 residues. The DNA for the CDR3 is TGTGCCAGCAGCTTGGGGATAGGGACTTCCTACGAGCAGTACTTC. Encoded protein: CASSLGIGTSYEQYF.